The 2 T cell receptor beta chains in this list originate from one sample, sequenced in a study of tumor and adjacent non-tumor tissue in lung cancer (dated by TCRdb to 2016 to 2018). Library method: multiplex PCR. Instrument on record: Illumina HiSeq 2500. TCRbeta libraries were constructed through three rounds of nested PCR with primers (Table S4) according to protocols modified from ARM-PCR. Using fastp trimming at Q25 and MiXCR clonotype assembly, TCRdb reanalyzed the public sequencing data and kept in-frame beta chains. Rows with one shared CDR3 protein collapse into an entry with the most common genes and DNA. The sample contains approximately 79,000 distinct CDR3 sequences, 61% of them found a single time. Of the sample, around 15% is held by the ten largest clones. RNA was isolated from bulk unsorted tissue, and RNA quality was assessed with a NanoDrop ND-1000 and an Agilent 2100. The sequencing sample was made of lung tumor tissue. The receptor set was obtained from a man in his 70s with non-small cell lung cancer.

This clonotype was seen a handful of times. The rearrangement joins TRBV6-4 to TRBJ2-1; 9 bases map to TRBD2. V gave up 2 bases and J gave up 3 bases; unmatched junction bases: 2. The V gene's germline CDR1 is MRHNA and CDR2 SNTAGT. The CDR3 length is 15 residues. CDR3 DNA: TGTGCCAGCAGTGACATTAGCGGGGGCTACAATGAGCAGTTCTTC. Encoded protein: CASSDISGGYNEQFF.

Comment on this clonotype: Its ends do not fully match the called genes, so a read error is possible. V usage is TRBV7-3 and J usage is TRBJ2-3; possible D gene TRBD2, 7 bases. CDR1 and CDR2 from the germline V gene are SGHTA and FQGTGA. This CDR3 is 17 amino acids long. The DNA for the CDR3 is TGTGTCAGCAGCTCGGCGACTAGCCCCAAAGAGGGGGATACTCAGTATTTT. It yields the protein CVSSSATSPKEGDTQYF.